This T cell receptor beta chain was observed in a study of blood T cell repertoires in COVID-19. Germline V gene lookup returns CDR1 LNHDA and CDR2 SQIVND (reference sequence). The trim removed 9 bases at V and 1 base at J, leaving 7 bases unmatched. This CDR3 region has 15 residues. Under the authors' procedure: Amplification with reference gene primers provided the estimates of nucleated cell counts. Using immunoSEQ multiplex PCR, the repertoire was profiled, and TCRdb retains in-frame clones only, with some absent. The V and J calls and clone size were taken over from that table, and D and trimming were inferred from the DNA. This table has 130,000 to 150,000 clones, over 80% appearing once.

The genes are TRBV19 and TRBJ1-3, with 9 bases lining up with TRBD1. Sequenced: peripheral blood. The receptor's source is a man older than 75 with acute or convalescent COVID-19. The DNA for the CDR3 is TGTGCCAGCCGAAGACAGGGGGTTTCTGGAAACACCATATATTTT. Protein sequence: CASRRQGVSGNTIYF.